This T cell receptor beta chain is from a study of T cells after posttransplantation cyclophosphamide. Study observations and caveats: Blood and skin or GI T cell repertoires showed limited TRB overlap. TRB clonality was highly associated with recipient CMV seropositivity and reactivation. Donor-recipient repertoire similarity was low at 1-2 months, rising over year one.

This clone is termed medium-sized. The target antigen is unknown. Only in-frame clones appear in the TCRdb table, and some are missing; sequencing was by immunoSEQ multiplex PCR. The sample lists under 8,500 clones, 70% to 75% occurring once. Cyclophosphamide on days +3 and +4 followed busulfan-fludarabine conditioning and a marrow graft. The V and J ends lost 1 base and 8 bases respectively, with 17 bases between them. From germline, CDR1 is MGHRA and CDR2 YSYEKL. The length of the CDR3 is 15 residues. This rearrangement joins TRBV4-1 to TRBJ1-2; D not certain. This TCR came from a young adult male patient who received an allogeneic stem cell transplant from a related donor, was CMV-positive, and had acute GVHD only. Some T cells may trace back to the graft donor. This specimen consisted of PBMCs, obtained less than 1,500 days after allogeneic stem cell transplant with posttransplant cyclophosphamide. The CDR3 protein is CASSQGTTRSRGYTF. CDR3 coding DNA: TGCGCCAGCAGCCAAGGGACTACGAGGTCTCGGGGCTACACCTTC.